This entry lists 24 T cell receptor beta chains sequenced from one sample in a study of identical twins. TCRdb analysed the 5' RACE reads with MiXCR anew, one entry per CDR3 protein. This sample has 640,000 or so distinct CDR3 sequences, with approximately 6% found just once. Sequenced sample: naive T cells sorted from blood. Receptor source: a man aged 18 to 29 in good health.

This clonotype was counted many times. The rearrangement links TRBV12-3 or TRBV12-4 to TRBJ2-7; possible D gene TRBD1, 6 bases. V lost 5 bases, J lost 5 bases, and 13 bases lay in between. The CDR3 totals 13 residues. CDR3 in DNA: TGTGCCAGCAGTCCGATAGGGGGAGACGAGCAGTACTTC. This encodes CASSPIGGDEQYF.

Only a few counts were recorded for this clonotype. The chain combines TRBV14 with TRBJ2-5; 12 nucleotides line up with TRBD2. J was trimmed by 0 bases and V by 1 base; bases with no gene match: 3. The germline V gene has CDR1 SGHDN and CDR2 FVKESK. The CDR3 contains 17 residues. CDR3 region: CASSQALAGGYQETQYF. DNA of the CDR3: TGTGCCAGCAGCCAAGCCCTAGCGGGAGGGTACCAAGAGACCCAGTACTTC.

This clonotype was seen at least ten times. This chain links TRBV29-1 with TRBJ1-6; TRBD1 matches at 7 bases. Germline trimming cut 6 bases from V and 5 bases from J; bases unmatched to any gene: 1. Germline V gives CDR1 SQVTM, CDR2 ANQGSEA. The CDR3 is 12 amino acids. For the CDR3, the DNA is TGCAGCGTCGGGACAGATAATTCACCCCTCCACTTT. This translates into CSVGTDNSPLHF.

This clonotype was detected ten times or more. CDR3 coding DNA: TGTGCCAGCAGCAAAGAGGCAGGGGCCCCCACAGATACGCAGTATTTT. This sequence encodes CASSKEAGAPTDTQYF. The chain couples TRBV21-1 to TRBJ2-3; the D call of TRBD1 is as the table states it, not checked on the DNA. TRBV21-1 is designated a pseudogene. The CDR3 extends over 16 amino acids.

This clonotype was seen ten or more times. This chain's CDR3 is CASSGSADQPQHF. The CDR3 nucleotides read TGTGCCAGCAGCGGCAGTGCTGATCAGCCCCAGCATTTT. The chain joins TRBV12-3 or TRBV12-4 to TRBJ1-5, with D unresolved. Between the trimmed V and J ends, which lost 6 bases and 5 bases, there was a span of 11 bases. The CDR3 is 13 residues long.

This clonotype was seen many times. The rearrangement joins TRBV20-1 to TRBJ2-1; D is undetermined. The germline V and J ends were trimmed by 0 bases and 12 bases, with 18 bases remaining between them. This CDR3 has 14 residues. The germline CDR1 and CDR2 sequences are DFQATT and SNEGSKA (reference sequence). The CDR3 is CSARDYSTPSAQFF. CDR3 in DNA: TGCAGTGCTAGAGACTACTCGACCCCATCTGCGCAGTTCTTC.

There are many counts of this clonotype. The V and J genes are TRBV12-3 or TRBV12-4 and TRBJ2-2; D unresolved. V was pared by 5 bases and J by 1 base, with 8 bases between. The CDR3 runs 14 residues. Here the CDR3 DNA reads TGTGCCAGCAGTCCGTACCTGAACACCGGGGAGCTGTTTTTT. Translated: CASSPYLNTGELFF.

V usage is TRBV5-1 and J usage is TRBJ2-1, with D perhaps being TRBD1 or TRBD2 (5 bases each). The CDR3 extends over 17 amino acids. V lost 3 bases and J lost 4, with 20 bases in between. CDR1 and CDR2 (germline): SGHRS, YFSETQ. CDR3 in DNA: TGCGCCAGCAGCTCAAGAGCCGGGACGTCAGTATACAATGAGCAGTTCTTC. Translation gives CASSSRAGTSVYNEQFF.

This chain links TRBV7-6 with TRBJ2-1; tentatively, D is TRBD2 (6 bases). The CDR3 length is 15 residues. Germline CDR1 reads SGHVS; CDR2 reads FNYEAQ. The germline V and J ends were trimmed by 1 base and 5 bases, with 12 bases remaining between them. CDR3 bases: TGTGCCAGCAGCTTAGGGTTCGGCGGGGACAATGAGCAGTTCTTC. This sequence encodes CASSLGFGGDNEQFF.

At least ten counts were recorded for this clonotype. The J gene is TRBJ2-3, the V gene TRBV5-1; D ambiguous. The CDR3 sequence is 12 residues long. Germline V CDR1 and CDR2: SGHRS, YFSETQ. Trimming cost V 0 bases and J 4 bases, with 3 bases left between them. The CDR3 nucleotides are TGCGCCAGCAGCTTGGCCCCAGATACGCAGTATTTT. Translated: CASSLAPDTQYF.

This clonotype occurred a few times. The chain couples TRBV4-2 to TRBJ1-5; the match to TRBD1 covers 9 bases. CDR1 is LGHNA, CDR2 YNFKEQ, per germline. This CDR3 has 16 amino acids. Unmatched junction bases numbered 12, after V lost 3 bases and J lost 9 bases. CDR3 bases: TGTGCCAGCAGCCAGTCCGGGACAGGGAATAGGTGGCCCCAGCATTTT. Residues: CASSQSGTGNRWPQHF.

This clonotype turned up a few times. The chain joins TRBV3-1 to TRBJ2-7; 7 bases fit TRBD2. Looked up from germline, CDR1 is LGHDT and CDR2 is YNNKEL (reference sequence). After removal of 0 bases from V and 4 bases from J, the junction contained 3 bases not matched to a gene. This CDR3 has 14 amino acids. The CDR3 region is CASSQDAGVYEQYF. The DNA of the CDR3 is TGTGCCAGCAGCCAAGATGCGGGGGTGTACGAGCAGTACTTC.

This clonotype came up many times. The chain employs TRBV4-3 and TRBJ2-2; 8 positions agree with TRBD2. This CDR3 has 16 residues. The J segment lost 5 bases and the V segment lost 0 bases, leaving 5 bases of the junction unmatched. Germline assignment: CDR1 LGHNA and CDR2 YSLEER. The CDR3 reads CASSQDQRETTGELFF. Here the CDR3 DNA reads TGCGCCAGCAGCCAAGATCAGCGGGAGACGACCGGGGAGCTGTTTTTT.

This clonotype appeared many times. The gene calls are TRBV12-3 or TRBV12-4 and TRBJ2-5; D gene unclear. With 2 bases removed from V and 4 bases from J, the gap between germline ends came to 11 bases. This CDR3 contains 14 residues. The DNA for the CDR3 is TGTGCCAGCAGTTTAAACACCCTGGGAGAGACCCAGTACTTC. Amino acid sequence: CASSLNTLGETQYF.

This clonotype was seen a handful of times. The genes are TRBV2 and TRBJ2-5, with D hard to call. Germline CDR1 is SNHLY and CDR2 is FYNNEI. The V and J ends lost 3 bases and 2 bases respectively, with 7 bases between them. The CDR3 loop spans 13 amino acids. CDR3 nucleotide sequence: TGTGCCAGCAGTGACAGTTTGCAAGAGACCCAGTACTTC. Translated: CASSDSLQETQYF.

This clonotype was counted between two and nine times. V is TRBV7-9 and J is TRBJ2-7, with 8 bases that match TRBD2. Germline-derived CDR1 and CDR2 are SEHNR and FQNEAQ (reference sequence). The trim removed 5 bases at V and 3 bases at J, leaving 12 bases unmatched. This CDR3 is built from 16 residues. The CDR3 region is CASSKTPAGVNYEQYV. The DNA of the CDR3 is TGTGCCAGCAGCAAAACCCCAGCGGGAGTAAACTACGAGCAGTACGTC.

This clonotype was recorded at least ten times. The chain combines TRBV4-1 with TRBJ1-3; tentative D call: TRBD1 (5 bases). This CDR3 is 16 amino acids long. Trimming left V 6 bases short and J 1 base short, with 16 bases between. Germline CDR1 is MGHRA and CDR2 is YSYEKL. This CDR3 is CASSFWTRQSGNTIYF. The CDR3 nucleotides read TGCGCCAGCAGTTTTTGGACAAGACAGTCTGGAAACACCATATATTTT.

In its sample, this clonotype was seen a few times. This chain joins TRBV3-1 and TRBJ2-5; 7 positions match TRBD2. Losses at the gene ends were 4 bases for V and 7 bases for J; bases not matched to a gene: 9. The CDR3 consists of 14 residues. CDR1 is LGHDT and CDR2 is YNNKEL in the germline V gene (reference sequence). The CDR3 region is CASSPREWMGTQYF. CDR3 coding DNA: TGTGCCAGCAGCCCGCGGGAGTGGATGGGGACCCAGTACTTC.

The chain links TRBV20-1 to TRBJ2-3; 8 nucleotides match TRBD2. V was pared by 6 bases and J by 5 bases, with 4 bases of the junction left unmatched. The germline CDR1 and CDR2 sequences are DFQATT and SNEGSKA (reference sequence). The CDR3 covers 12 residues. The CDR3 reads CSATREGDTQYF. In DNA form, the CDR3 reads TGCAGTGCCACCCGGGAGGGAGATACGCAGTATTTT.

At least ten counts were recorded for this clonotype. The J gene is TRBJ2-1, the V gene TRBV24-1; perhaps TRBD2 as D (6 bases). V was pared by 1 base and J by 2 bases, with 14 bases between. The CDR3 spans 17 residues. CDR1 is KGHDR, CDR2 SFDVKD, per germline. The CDR3 here is CATSDFSSWGAYNEQFF. The CDR3 DNA is TGTGCCACCAGTGATTTCAGTAGTTGGGGGGCCTACAATGAGCAGTTCTTC.

In its sample, this clonotype was seen a few times. The chain has TRBV14 and TRBJ2-1; 8 nucleotides align to TRBD2. The CDR3 is made up of 17 amino acids. Unmatched junction bases numbered 11, after V lost 3 bases and J lost 4 bases. Per the germline V gene, CDR1 is SGHDN and CDR2 is FVKESK. CDR3 residues: CASSHNGLAYRYNEQFF. The CDR3 DNA reads as TGTGCCAGCAGCCATAATGGACTAGCCTACCGGTACAATGAGCAGTTCTTC.

This clonotype was detected ten times or more. The chain is built from TRBV12-3 or TRBV12-4 and TRBJ1-1; a possible D gene is TRBD1 (6 bases). The CDR3 extends over 16 amino acids. V lost 1 base, J lost 4 bases, and 16 bases lay in between. The DNA for the CDR3 is TGTGCCAGCAGTTTAGGGAGACAGGCGGGGGGCACTGAAGCTTTCTTT. This codes for CASSLGRQAGGTEAFF.

This clonotype was seen ten or more times. The J gene is TRBJ1-1, the V gene TRBV15; maybe TRBD1 (6 bases). This CDR3 region has 16 residues. Between the trimmed V and J ends, which lost 0 bases and 1 base, there was a span of 12 bases. CDR1 and CDR2 from the germline V gene are LNHNV and YYDKDF (reference sequence). The CDR3 region is CATSREQGLTNTEAFF. The DNA for the CDR3 is TGTGCCACCAGCAGAGAACAGGGACTGACGAACACTGAAGCTTTCTTT.

This clonotype was detected only a few times. The chain carries TRBV4-3 and TRBJ2-7; possibly TRBD1 for D (5 bases). With 1 base removed from V and 0 bases from J, the gap between germline ends came to 19 bases. CDR3 length: 18 amino acids. The germline V gene has CDR1 LGHNA and CDR2 YSLEER. CDR3 protein: CASSQAAPGKESSYEQYF. The CDR3 nucleotides read TGCGCCAGCAGCCAAGCAGCCCCAGGGAAAGAGTCCTCCTACGAGCAGTACTTC.